A selection of T cell receptor beta chains follows, all from one sample in a study of OX40 agonist ivuxolimab in advanced cancers. Produced via immunoSEQ multiplex PCR; TCRdb's table is partial and in-frame only. The sample has about 100,000 clones; roughly 95% are singletons. The source material was CD4+ or CD8+ T cells sorted from blood, sampled in a trial of the OX40 agonist ivuxolimab. Every receptor here comes from an adult with an advanced solid tumor such as melanoma, head and neck, liver or kidney cancer. CDR3s include the opening cysteine and the closing phenylalanine or tryptophan. A D gene is named only where the DNA matches it firmly. A row's size may be missing; if present it is once, few, many or a size class.

D: .
length: 15
size: .
V: TRBV6-5
J: TRBJ1-1
CDR3: CASSYSGAGNTEAFF
DNA: TGTGCCAGCAGTTACTCTGGGGCCGGGAACACTGAAGCTTTCTTT

D: .
length: 16
size: .
V: TRBV11-2
J: TRBJ1-1
CDR3: CASSLEVQNRRGEAFF
DNA: TGTGCCAGCAGCTTAGAGGTTCAGAACCGACGGGGGGAAGCTTTCTTT

D: .
length: 14
size: .
V: TRBV29-1
J: TRBJ1-5
CDR3: CSVSRRDHNQPQHF
DNA: TGCAGCGTTTCTAGGAGGGATCACAATCAGCCCCAGCATTTT

D: .
length: 14
size: .
V: TRBV19
J: TRBJ1-2
CDR3: CASKPRDSAGGYTF
DNA: TGTGCCAGTAAACCCAGGGACTCAGCAGGGGGCTACACCTTC

D: TRBD1
length: 14
size: .
V: TRBV18
J: TRBJ2-1
CDR3: CASSPQLGGEEQFF
DNA: TGTGCCAGCTCACCACAGCTAGGGGGCGAAGAGCAGTTCTTC

D: TRBD1
length: 18
size: once
V: TRBV4-1
J: TRBJ1-2
CDR3: CASSLFGTGGLRNYGYTF
DNA: TGCGCCAGCAGCCTCTTCGGGACAGGGGGCTTGCGTAACTATGGCTACACCTTC

D: .
length: 14
size: .
V: TRBV5-1
J: TRBJ1-1
CDR3: CASRSGHQNTEAFF
DNA: TGCGCCAGCAGGTCGGGACACCAGAACACTGAAGCTTTCTTT

D: .
length: 19
size: once
V: TRBV11-3
J: TRBJ2-3
CDR3: CASSLGVWGENKPTDTQYF
DNA: TGTGCCAGCAGCTTAGGGGTCTGGGGAGAGAACAAACCCACAGATACGCAGTATTTT

D: .
length: 16
size: .
V: TRBV7-3
J: TRBJ2-5
CDR3: CASSLGVTAGQETQYF
DNA: TGTGCCAGCAGCCTGGGGGTGACAGCTGGCCAAGAGACCCAGTACTTC

D: TRBD2
length: 13
size: few
V: TRBV5-6
J: TRBJ2-1
CDR3: CASSLGLAGGPLF
DNA: TGTGCCAGCAGCTTGGGGCTAGCGGGGGGCCCGCTCTTC

D: TRBD2
length: 14
size: .
V: TRBV7-9
J: TRBJ2-7
CDR3: CASSFLGGAGEQYF
DNA: TGTGCCAGCAGCTTTCTGGGAGGGGCAGGCGAGCAGTACTTC

D: .
length: 15
size: .
V: TRBV6-5
J: TRBJ2-7
CDR3: CASSPGYGSSYEQYF
DNA: TGTGCCAGCAGTCCCGGTTATGGGAGCTCCTACGAGCAGTACTTC

D: .
length: 13
size: .
V: TRBV2
J: TRBJ1-2
CDR3: CASSPKDSYGYTF
DNA: TGTGCCAGCAGCCCAAAGGACAGTTATGGCTACACCTTC

D: .
length: 15
size: .
V: TRBV6-5
J: TRBJ2-1
CDR3: CASSSISLTNNEQFF
DNA: TGTGCCAGCAGTTCGATATCACTAACCAACAATGAGCAGTTCTTC

D: .
length: 18
size: .
V: TRBV5-1
J: TRBJ2-6
CDR3: CASSLDSITSSGANVLTF
DNA: TGCGCCAGCAGCTTGGACAGCATTACGAGCTCTGGGGCCAACGTCCTGACTTTC

D: .
length: 14
size: .
V: TRBV9
J: TRBJ1-6
CDR3: CASSVGDESSPLHF
DNA: TGTGCCAGCAGCGTAGGAGATGAAAGTTCACCCCTCCACTTT

D: TRBD2
length: 15
size: .
V: TRBV19
J: TRBJ2-1
CDR3: CASSTVSGGGHEQFF
DNA: TGTGCCAGTAGTACGGTTAGCGGGGGGGGCCATGAGCAGTTCTTC